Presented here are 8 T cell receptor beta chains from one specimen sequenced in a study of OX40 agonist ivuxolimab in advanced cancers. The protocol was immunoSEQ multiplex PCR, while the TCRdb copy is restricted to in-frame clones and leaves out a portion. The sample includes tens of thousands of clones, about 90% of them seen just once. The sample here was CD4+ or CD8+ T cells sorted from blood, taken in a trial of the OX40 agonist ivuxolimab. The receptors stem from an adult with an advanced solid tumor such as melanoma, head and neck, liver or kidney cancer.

CDR3 in amino acids: CASSFRRSSGNTIYF. The DNA of the CDR3 is TGTGCCAGCAGTTTTCGAAGGAGCTCTGGAAACACCATATATTTT. V is TRBV28 and J is TRBJ1-3; D is unresolved. This CDR3 is 15 amino acids long. V lost 3 bases, J lost 0 bases, and 9 bases lay in between. CDR1 is MDHEN and CDR2 is SYDVKM in the germline V gene.

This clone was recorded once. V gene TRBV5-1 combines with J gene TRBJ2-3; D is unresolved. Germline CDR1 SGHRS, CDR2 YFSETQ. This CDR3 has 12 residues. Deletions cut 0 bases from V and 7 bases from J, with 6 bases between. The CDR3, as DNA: TGCGCCAGCAGCTTGGACATCAATACGCAGTATTTT. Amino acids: CASSLDINTQYF.

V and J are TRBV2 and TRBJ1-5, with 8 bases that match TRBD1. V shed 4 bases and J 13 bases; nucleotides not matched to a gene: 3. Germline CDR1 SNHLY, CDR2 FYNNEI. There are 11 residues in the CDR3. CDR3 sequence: CASSARTGQHF. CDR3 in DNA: TGTGCCAGCAGTGCTCGGACAGGGCAGCATTTT.

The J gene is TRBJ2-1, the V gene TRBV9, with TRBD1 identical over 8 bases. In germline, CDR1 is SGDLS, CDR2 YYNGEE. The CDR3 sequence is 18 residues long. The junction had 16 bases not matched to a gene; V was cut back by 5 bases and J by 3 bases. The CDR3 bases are TGTGCCAGCAGTGGGGCACGAGGGGGGACAGGCATCTACAATGAGCAGTTCTTC. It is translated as CASSGARGGTGIYNEQFF.

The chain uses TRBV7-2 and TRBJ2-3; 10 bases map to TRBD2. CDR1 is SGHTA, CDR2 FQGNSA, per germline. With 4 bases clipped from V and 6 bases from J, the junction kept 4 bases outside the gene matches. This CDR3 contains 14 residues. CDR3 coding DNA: TGTGCCAGCAGCTATGGTAGCGGGAGGGATACGCAGTATTTT. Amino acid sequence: CASSYGSGRDTQYF.

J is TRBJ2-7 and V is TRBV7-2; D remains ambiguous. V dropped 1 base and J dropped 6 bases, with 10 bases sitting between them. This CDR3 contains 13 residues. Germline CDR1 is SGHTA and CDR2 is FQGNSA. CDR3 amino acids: CASSLVSQREQYF. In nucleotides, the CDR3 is TGTGCCAGCAGCTTAGTTTCACAGCGCGAGCAGTACTTC. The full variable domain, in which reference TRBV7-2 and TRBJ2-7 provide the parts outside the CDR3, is GAGVSQSPSNKVTEKGKDVELRCDPISGHTALYWYRQSLGQGLEFLIYFQGNSAPDKSGLPSDRFSAERTGGSVSTLTIQRTQQEDSAVYLCASSLVSQREQYFGPGTRLTVT.

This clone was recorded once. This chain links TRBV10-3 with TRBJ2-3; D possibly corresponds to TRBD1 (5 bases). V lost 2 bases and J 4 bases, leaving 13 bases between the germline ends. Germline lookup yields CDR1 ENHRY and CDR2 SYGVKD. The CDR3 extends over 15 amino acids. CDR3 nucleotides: TGTGCCATCAGTGAGGAAACCAGGGCCCCAGATACGCAGTATTTT. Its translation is CAISEETRAPDTQYF.

The DNA of the CDR3 is TGTGCCAGCAGCCCTTTACAGGGGTCCCTGGGCTACACCTTC. Its protein product is CASSPLQGSLGYTF. The chain employs TRBV7-9 and TRBJ1-2; 7 bases match TRBD1. Trimming cost V 5 bases and J 8 bases; bases outside gene matches: 11. The CDR3 is 14 residues long. Germline V gene lookup returns CDR1 SEHNR and CDR2 FQNEAQ (reference sequence).